In this sample, the clone carrying this T cell receptor (beta chain) turned up once. Antigen specificity is unknown. This entry belongs to a study of breast tumors, draining lymph nodes, adjacent tissues. Notes on the study in general: Tumor repertoires ranked between lymph nodes and nontumor tissue in diversity, with V and J gene preferences. That most tumor T cells come from lymph nodes remained unproven. Luminal-like breast cancer showed significantly greater tumor-nontumor repertoire similarity than basal-like breast cancer did.

Breast cancer patients provided tissue from their axillary draining lymph nodes. MiXCR, applied by TCRdb to the multiplex PCR reads, yields one record per CDR3 protein. Among 290,000 or so distinct CDR3 sequences, around 30% were seen once, and the ten largest hold over 0.95%. V shed 0 bases and J 2 bases; nucleotides not matched to a gene: 2. CDR3 length: 16 amino acids. Germline CDR1 is SGDLS and CDR2 is YYNGEE. The rearrangement links TRBV9 to TRBJ1-1, with 12 bases lining up with TRBD1. Sequencing was performed on axillary lymph node tissue. The sequence derives from a female donor with breast cancer. Some clones in this sample may be carry-over from other donors' samples. The CDR3: CASSVAGTGGNTEAFF. Here the CDR3 DNA reads TGTGCCAGCAGCGTAGCTGGGACAGGGGGCAACACTGAAGCTTTCTTT.